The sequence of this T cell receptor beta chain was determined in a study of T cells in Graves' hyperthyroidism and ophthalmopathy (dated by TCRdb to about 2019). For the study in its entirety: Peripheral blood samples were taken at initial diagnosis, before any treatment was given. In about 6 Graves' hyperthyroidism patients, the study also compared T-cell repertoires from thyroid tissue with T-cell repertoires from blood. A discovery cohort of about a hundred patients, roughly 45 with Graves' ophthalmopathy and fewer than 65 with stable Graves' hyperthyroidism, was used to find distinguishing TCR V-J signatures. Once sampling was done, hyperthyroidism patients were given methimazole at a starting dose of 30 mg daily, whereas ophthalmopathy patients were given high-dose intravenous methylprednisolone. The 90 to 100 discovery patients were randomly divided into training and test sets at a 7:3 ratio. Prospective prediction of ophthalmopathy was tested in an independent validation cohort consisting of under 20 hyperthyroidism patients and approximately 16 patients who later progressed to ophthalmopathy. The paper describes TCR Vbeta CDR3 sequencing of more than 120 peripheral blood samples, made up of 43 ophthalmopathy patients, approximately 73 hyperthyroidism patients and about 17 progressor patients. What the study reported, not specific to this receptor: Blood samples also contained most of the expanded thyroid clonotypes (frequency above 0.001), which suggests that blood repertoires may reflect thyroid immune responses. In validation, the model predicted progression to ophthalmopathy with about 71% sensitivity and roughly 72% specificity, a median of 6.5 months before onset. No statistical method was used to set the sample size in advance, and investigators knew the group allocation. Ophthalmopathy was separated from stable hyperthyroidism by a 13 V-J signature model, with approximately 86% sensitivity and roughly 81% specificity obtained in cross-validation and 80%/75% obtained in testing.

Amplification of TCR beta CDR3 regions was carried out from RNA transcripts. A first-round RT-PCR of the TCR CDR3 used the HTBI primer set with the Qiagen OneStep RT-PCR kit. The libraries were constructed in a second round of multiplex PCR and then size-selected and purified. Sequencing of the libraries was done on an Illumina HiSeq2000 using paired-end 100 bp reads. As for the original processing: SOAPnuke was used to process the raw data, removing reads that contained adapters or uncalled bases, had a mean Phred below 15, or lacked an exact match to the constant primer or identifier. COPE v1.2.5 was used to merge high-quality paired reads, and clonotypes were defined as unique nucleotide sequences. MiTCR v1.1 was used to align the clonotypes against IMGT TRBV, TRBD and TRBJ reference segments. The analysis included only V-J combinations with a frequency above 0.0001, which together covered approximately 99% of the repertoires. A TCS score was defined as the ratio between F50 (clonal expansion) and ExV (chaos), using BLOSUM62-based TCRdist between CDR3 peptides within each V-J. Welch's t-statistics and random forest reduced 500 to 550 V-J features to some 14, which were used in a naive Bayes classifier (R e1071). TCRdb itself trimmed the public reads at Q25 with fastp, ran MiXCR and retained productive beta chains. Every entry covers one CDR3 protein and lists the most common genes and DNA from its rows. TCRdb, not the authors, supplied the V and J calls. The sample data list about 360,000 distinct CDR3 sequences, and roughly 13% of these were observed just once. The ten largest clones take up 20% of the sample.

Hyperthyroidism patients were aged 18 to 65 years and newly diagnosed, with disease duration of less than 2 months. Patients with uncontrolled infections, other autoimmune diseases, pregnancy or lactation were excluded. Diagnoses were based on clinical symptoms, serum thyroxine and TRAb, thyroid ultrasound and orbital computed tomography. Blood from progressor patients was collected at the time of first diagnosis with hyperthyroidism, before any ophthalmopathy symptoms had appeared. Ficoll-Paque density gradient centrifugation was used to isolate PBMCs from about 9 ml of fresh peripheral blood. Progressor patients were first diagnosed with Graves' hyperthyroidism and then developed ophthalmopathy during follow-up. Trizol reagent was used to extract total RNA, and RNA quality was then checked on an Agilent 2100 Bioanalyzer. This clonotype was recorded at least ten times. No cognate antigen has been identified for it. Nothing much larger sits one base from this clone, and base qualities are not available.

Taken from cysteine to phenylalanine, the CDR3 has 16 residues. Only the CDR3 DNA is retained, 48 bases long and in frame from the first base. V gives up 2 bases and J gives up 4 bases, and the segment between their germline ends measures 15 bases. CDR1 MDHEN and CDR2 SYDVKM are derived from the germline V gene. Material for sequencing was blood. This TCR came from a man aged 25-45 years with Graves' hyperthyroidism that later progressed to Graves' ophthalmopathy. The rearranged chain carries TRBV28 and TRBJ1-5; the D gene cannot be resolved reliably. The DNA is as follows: TGTGCCAGCAGTTTACCGCCAGGCGGGAGTAATCAGCCCCAGCATTTT. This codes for CASSLPPGGSNQPQHF.